This TCR beta chain was profiled in a study of cytomegalovirus exposure and HLA in healthy donors. On this clone: Antigen unknown.

The CDR3 has 12 amino acids. The germline CDR1 and CDR2 sequences are SNHLY and FYNNEI. With 6 bases removed from V and 3 bases from J, the gap between germline ends came to 8 bases. Points from the study as a whole: As a later analysis revealed, the rate of TCR association differed by HLA locus, with DRB1 most and HLA-C fewest.

PCR involved 60 Vbeta and 13 Jbeta primers. Clones were sequenced by immunoSEQ multiplex PCR, and TCRdb holds only the in-frame ones, with some missing. Of some 180,000 clones in the sample, around 80% were seen once. The chain is built from TRBV2 and TRBJ1-2; D is uncertain. This sequence was found in a male donor in good health and CMV-seronegative. The sequencing sample was made of PBMCs. CDR3 region: CASRGGYYGYTF. The CDR3 DNA reads TGTGCCAGCAGGGGAGGGTACTATGGCTACACCTTC.